This T cell receptor beta chain was documented in a study of graft-versus-host responses after intestinal transplantation. CDR1 is MNHEY, CDR2 SMNVEV, per germline (reference sequence). CDR3 length equals 15 residues. The germline V and J ends were trimmed by 5 bases and 5 bases, with 18 bases remaining between them. The sample holds a few counts of this clone. Its antigen is still unknown. The data were produced by immunoSEQ multiplex PCR, yet TCRdb's version contains in-frame clones alone and is incomplete. Of more than 100,000 clones listed, roughly 93% are singletons. The V gene is TRBV27, the J gene TRBJ2-5; maybe TRBD1 (6 bases). This specimen consisted of unstimulated CD8+ T cells sorted from spleen or lymph node cells, obtained before intestinal transplant. The receptor's source is a human donor who received an intestinal transplant. CDR3 protein: CASSDRDTNAETQYF. For the CDR3, the DNA is TGTGCCAGCAGTGATCGGGACACCAATGCGGAGACCCAGTACTTC.